The clone carrying this TCR beta chain was detected many times. Its antigen is as yet unknown. The sample belongs to a study of Graves' ophthalmopathy and Graves' hyperthyroidism. With 2 bases clipped from V and 6 bases from J, the junction kept 21 bases outside the gene matches. Germline CDR1 reads DFQATT; CDR2 reads SNEGSKA (reference sequence). This CDR3 region has 18 residues. Study outcomes and limitations: The majority of expanded thyroid clonotypes above 0.001 frequency also occurred in blood.

The TCR beta CDR3 regions underwent amplification from RNA transcripts. HTBI-primed first-round RT-PCR preceded second-round multiplex PCR. TCRdb reprocessed the multiplex PCR reads via MiXCR and lists one record per CDR3 protein. Counted here are approximately 460,000 distinct CDR3 sequences, 13% to 15% occurring once; the ten biggest clones make up more than 8.5%. The receptor comes from a woman aged 25 to 45 with Graves' ophthalmopathy. J is TRBJ1-2 and V is TRBV20-1, with 7 bases lining up with TRBD1. Sequencing input: blood. For the CDR3, the DNA is TGCAGTGCTAGAAGGTTTTGGTGGGACAGTTCCAATCCACATGGCTACACCTTC. This encodes CSARRFWWDSSNPHGYTF.